These 4 T cell receptor beta chains were sequenced from one sample in a study of early T cells in non-severe SARS-CoV-2 infection. TCRdb re-called the 5' RACE reads with MiXCR, one entry per CDR3 protein. The sample includes about 60,000 distinct CDR3 sequences, approximately 15% of them seen just once. Sequencing used whole blood, obtained at baseline. The receptor set was obtained from an adult who was a healthcare worker with PCR-confirmed SARS-CoV-2 infection or an uninfected control (not recorded which).

The CDR3 loop is CAIGHSNQPQHF. CDR3 coding DNA: TGTGCCATAGGACATAGCAATCAGCCCCAGCATTTT. The chain joins TRBV19 to TRBJ1-5; tentative D call: TRBD1 (5 bases). The CDR3 has 12 residues. CDR1 and CDR2 (germline): LNHDA, SQIVND (reference sequence). Trimming left V 10 bases short and J 0 bases short, with 7 bases between.

This chain links TRBV7-9 with TRBJ2-1; TRBD1 matches at 9 bases. The germline gives CDR1 SEHNR, CDR2 FQNEAQ (reference sequence). This CDR3 spans 15 amino acids. Losses at the gene ends were 7 bases for V and 8 bases for J; bases not matched to a gene: 12. CDR3 bases: TGTGCCAGCATCTCCCGGGACAGGGATGTGCATGAGCAGTTCTTC. Its protein product is CASISRDRDVHEQFF.

In this sample, this clonotype turned up a few times. The chain joins TRBV6-5 to TRBJ2-5; D remains unclear. This CDR3 contains 14 residues. V dropped 5 bases and J dropped 2 bases, with 12 bases sitting between them. CDR1 and CDR2 from the germline V gene are MNHEY and SVGAGI. The CDR3 nucleotides are TGTGCCAGCAGTCGAACCGACGCACAAGAGACCCAGTACTTC. Its protein product is CASSRTDAQETQYF.

This clonotype was counted a few times. The chain links TRBV3-1 to TRBJ2-7, with TRBD2 identical over 7 bases. Trimming took 3 bases from V and 0 from J; bases not matched to a gene: 2. The CDR3 runs to 14 residues. Germline V lookup: CDR1 LGHDT, CDR2 YNNKEL (reference sequence). The DNA for the CDR3 is TGTGCCAGCAGCCACGGGGGGAGCTCCTACGAGCAGTACTTC. Translated: CASSHGGSSYEQYF.